These T cell receptor beta chains were read from a single sample in a study of cytomegalovirus exposure and HLA in healthy donors. The assay was immunoSEQ multiplex PCR, and TCRdb's table has in-frame clones only and misses some. This sample has some 120,000 clones, with over 80% found just once. Sequenced sample: PBMCs. Receptors were obtained from a man aged 18 to 29 in good health and CMV-seropositive. Both conserved end residues are part of each CDR3. D genes are given only for firm matches. Part of the rows lack a size; the others show once, few, many or a class for expanded clones.

TRBV5-8,TRBJ2-3,-,-,TGTGCCAGCAGCTTGGTACTCACAGATACGCAGTATTTT,CASSLVLTDTQYF
TRBV11-2,TRBJ1-2,-,-,TGTGCCAGCAGCTTAGATCCGACTCCCTTCGGCGGCTACACCTTC,CASSLDPTPFGGYTF
TRBV5-1,TRBJ2-7,-,-,TGCGCCAGCAGCTTCGAGACAGGCCCTTACGAGCAGTACTTC,CASSFETGPYEQYF
TRBV28,TRBJ2-4,TRBD2,once,TGTGCCAGCGGGCGGGGGGCCTTTACCCAAAACATTCAGTACTTC,CASGRGAFTQNIQYF
TRBV19,TRBJ2-2,-,-,TGTGCCAGTAGTCCCCTTGTGGGGGAGCTGTTTTTT,CASSPLVGELFF
TRBV28,TRBJ1-5,-,-,TGTGCCAGCAGTTTCGGGGGAAGTGGCAATCAGCCCCAGCATTTT,CASSFGGSGNQPQHF
TRBV30,TRBJ1-5,TRBD1,-,TGTGCCTGGAGTGTAACAGGGGATTATCAGCCCCAGCATTTT,CAWSVTGDYQPQHF
TRBV30,TRBJ2-1,-,-,TGTGCCTGGAGTCAGGGCAACGAGCAGTTCTTC,CAWSQGNEQFF
TRBV4-2,TRBJ2-3,TRBD2,-,TGTGCCAGCAGAAGACTAGCGGGGGGCACAGATACGCAGTATTTT,CASRRLAGGTDTQYF
TRBV7-9,TRBJ2-7,-,-,TGTGCCAGCAGCTTAGATACAGGGTTCCCCTACGAGCAGTACTTC,CASSLDTGFPYEQYF
TRBV11-2,TRBJ2-7,TRBD1,-,TGTGCCAGTTTGGGACAGGGGATATACGAGCAGTACTTC,CASLGQGIYEQYF
TRBV18,TRBJ1-1,-,-,TGTGCCAGCTCACCACCATACAGGACAGTCGCTGAAGCTTTCTTT,CASSPPYRTVAEAFF
TRBV19,TRBJ1-5,-,-,TGTGCCAGTAGTGCCCCAGGGATCTGGCAGCCCCAGCATTTT,CASSAPGIWQPQHF
TRBV4-1,TRBJ2-2,-,-,TGCGCCAGCAGCCAAGGAGGGGGGGAGCTGTTTTTT,CASSQGGGELFF
TRBV14,TRBJ2-1,TRBD1,-,TGTGCCAGCAGCCAAGTAGGGGGCTTTGAGCAGTTCTTC,CASSQVGGFEQFF
TRBV9,TRBJ1-6,-,-,TGTGCCAGCAGCGTAGCGGAGGGCTACCCTAATTCACCCCTCCACTTT,CASSVAEGYPNSPLHF
TRBV6-1,TRBJ1-1,TRBD1,-,TGTGCCAGCAGTGAGGACAGGATGAACACTGAAGCTTTCTTT,CASSEDRMNTEAFF
TRBV6-6,TRBJ2-7,-,once,TGTGCCAGCAGCCTGAGGGGGGGCGACGAGCAGTACTTC,CASSLRGGDEQYF
TRBV4-1,TRBJ1-1,TRBD1,-,TGCGCCAGCAGCCAAGGTGGACAGGGGCGTGAAGCTTTCTTT,CASSQGGQGREAFF